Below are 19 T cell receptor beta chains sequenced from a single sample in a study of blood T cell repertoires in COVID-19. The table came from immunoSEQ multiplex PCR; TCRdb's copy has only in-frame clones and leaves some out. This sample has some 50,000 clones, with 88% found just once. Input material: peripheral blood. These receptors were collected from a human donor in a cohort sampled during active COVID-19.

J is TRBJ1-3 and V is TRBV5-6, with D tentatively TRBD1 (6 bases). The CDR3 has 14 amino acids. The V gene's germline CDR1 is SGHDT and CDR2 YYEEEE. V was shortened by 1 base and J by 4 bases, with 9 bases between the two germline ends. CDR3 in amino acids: CASSLYGQGNTIYF. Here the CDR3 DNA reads TGTGCCAGCAGCTTGTATGGACAGGGAAACACCATATATTTT.

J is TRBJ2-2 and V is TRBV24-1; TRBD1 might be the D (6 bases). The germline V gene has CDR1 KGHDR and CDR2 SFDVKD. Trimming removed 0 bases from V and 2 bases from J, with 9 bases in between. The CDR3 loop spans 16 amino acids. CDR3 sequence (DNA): TGTGCCACCAGTGATTTGTCGGGACACAACACCGGGGAGCTGTTTTTT. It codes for CATSDLSGHNTGELFF.

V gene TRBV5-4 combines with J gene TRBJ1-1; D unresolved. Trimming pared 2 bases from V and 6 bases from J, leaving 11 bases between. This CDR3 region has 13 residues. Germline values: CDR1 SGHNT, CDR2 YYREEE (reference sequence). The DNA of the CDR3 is TGTGCCAGCAGCTTAACCCTCGGGGCTGAAGCTTTCTTT. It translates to CASSLTLGAEAFF.

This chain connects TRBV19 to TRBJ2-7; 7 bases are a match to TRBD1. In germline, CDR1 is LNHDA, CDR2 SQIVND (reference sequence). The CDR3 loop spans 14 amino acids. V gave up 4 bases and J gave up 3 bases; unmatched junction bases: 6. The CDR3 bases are TGTGCCAGTAGTAACAGGGGCAGCATCTACGAGCAGTACTTC. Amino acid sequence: CASSNRGSIYEQYF.

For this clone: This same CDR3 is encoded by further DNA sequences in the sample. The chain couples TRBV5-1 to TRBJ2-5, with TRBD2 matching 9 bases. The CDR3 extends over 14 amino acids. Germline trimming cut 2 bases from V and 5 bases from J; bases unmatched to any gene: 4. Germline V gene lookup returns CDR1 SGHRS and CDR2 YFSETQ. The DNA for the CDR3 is TGCGCCAGCAGCTTAGGCGGGGGGGAGGAGACCCAGTACTTC. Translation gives CASSLGGGEETQYF.

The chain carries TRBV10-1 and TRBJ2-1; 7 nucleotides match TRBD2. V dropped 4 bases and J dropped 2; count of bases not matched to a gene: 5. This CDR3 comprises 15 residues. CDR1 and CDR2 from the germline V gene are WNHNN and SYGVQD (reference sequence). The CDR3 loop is CASSASGRPYNEQFF. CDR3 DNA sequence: TGCGCCAGCAGTGCTAGCGGTAGACCCTACAATGAGCAGTTCTTC.

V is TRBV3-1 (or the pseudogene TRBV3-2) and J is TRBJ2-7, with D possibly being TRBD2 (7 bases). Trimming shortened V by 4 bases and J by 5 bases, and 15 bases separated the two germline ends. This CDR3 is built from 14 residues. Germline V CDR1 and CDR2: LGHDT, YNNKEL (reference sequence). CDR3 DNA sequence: TGTGCCAGCAGCCGGGAGGGGGAAGAGCACGAGCAGTACTTC. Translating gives CASSREGEEHEQYF.

The CDR3 bases are TGTGCCAGCTCACCCAACGGCCAGGGAGGGGACGACTACACCTTC. Its translation is CASSPNGQGGDDYTF. The V gene is TRBV18, the J gene TRBJ1-2; weak D call: TRBD1 (5 bases). Germline V gives CDR1 KGHSH, CDR2 LQKENI. This CDR3 comprises 15 residues. V shed 3 bases and J shed 10 bases, with 21 bases lying between them.

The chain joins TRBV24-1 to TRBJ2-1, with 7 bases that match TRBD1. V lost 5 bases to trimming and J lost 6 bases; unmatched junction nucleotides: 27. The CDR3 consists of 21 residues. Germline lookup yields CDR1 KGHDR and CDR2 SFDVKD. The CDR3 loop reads CATSAYPLRDSQRMGSNEQFF. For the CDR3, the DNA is TGTGCCACCAGTGCCTATCCCCTCCGGGACAGCCAAAGGATGGGGTCCAATGAGCAGTTCTTC.

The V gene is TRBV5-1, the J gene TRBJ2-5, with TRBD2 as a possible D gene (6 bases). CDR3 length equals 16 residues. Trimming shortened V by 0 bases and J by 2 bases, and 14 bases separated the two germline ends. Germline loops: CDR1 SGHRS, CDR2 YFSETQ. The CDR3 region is CASSLAGTRGQETQYF. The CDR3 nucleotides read TGCGCCAGCAGCTTGGCTGGGACCCGGGGGCAAGAGACCCAGTACTTC.

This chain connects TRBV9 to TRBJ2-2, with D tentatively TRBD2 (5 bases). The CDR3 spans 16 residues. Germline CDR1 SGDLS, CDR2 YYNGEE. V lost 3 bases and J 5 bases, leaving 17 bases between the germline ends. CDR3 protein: CASSAYRGSGTGELFF. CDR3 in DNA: TGTGCCAGCAGCGCTTATAGAGGGTCTGGGACCGGGGAGCTGTTTTTT.

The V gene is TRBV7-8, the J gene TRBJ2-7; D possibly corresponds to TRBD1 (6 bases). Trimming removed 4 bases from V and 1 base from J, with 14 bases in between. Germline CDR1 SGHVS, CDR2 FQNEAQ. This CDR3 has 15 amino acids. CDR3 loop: CASSSQYRDSYEQYF. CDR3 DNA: TGTGCCAGCAGCTCACAATACAGGGATTCCTACGAGCAGTACTTC.

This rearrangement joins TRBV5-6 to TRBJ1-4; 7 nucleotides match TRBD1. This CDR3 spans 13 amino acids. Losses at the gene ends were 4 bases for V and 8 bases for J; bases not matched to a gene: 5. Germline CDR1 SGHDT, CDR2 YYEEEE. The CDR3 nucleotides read TGTGCCAGCAGCGACAGGGTTAACGAAAAACTGTTTTTT. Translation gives CASSDRVNEKLFF.

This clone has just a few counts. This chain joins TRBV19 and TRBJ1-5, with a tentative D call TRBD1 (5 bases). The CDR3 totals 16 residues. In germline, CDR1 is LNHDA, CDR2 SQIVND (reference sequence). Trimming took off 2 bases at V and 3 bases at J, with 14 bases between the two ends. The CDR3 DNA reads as TGTGCCAGTAGTATACGGCAGGGTACTTCCAATCAGCCCCAGCATTTT. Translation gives CASSIRQGTSNQPQHF. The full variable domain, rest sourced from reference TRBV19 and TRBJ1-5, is DGGITQSPKYLFRKEGQNVTLSCEQNLNHDAMYWYRQDPGQGLRLIYYSQIVNDFQKGDIAEGYSVSREKKESFPLTVTSAQKNPTAFYLCASSIRQGTSNQPQHFGDGTRLSIL.

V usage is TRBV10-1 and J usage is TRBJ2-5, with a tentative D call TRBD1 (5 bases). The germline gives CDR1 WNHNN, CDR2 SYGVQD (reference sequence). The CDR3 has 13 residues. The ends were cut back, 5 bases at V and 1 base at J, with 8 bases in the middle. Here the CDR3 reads CASSTQGQETQYF. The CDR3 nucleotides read TGCGCCAGCAGTACGCAGGGCCAAGAGACCCAGTACTTC.

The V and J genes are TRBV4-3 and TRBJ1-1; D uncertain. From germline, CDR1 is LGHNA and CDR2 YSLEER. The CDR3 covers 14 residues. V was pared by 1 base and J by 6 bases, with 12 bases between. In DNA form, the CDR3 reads TGCGCCAGCAGCCAAGTTTGGGGAGGTGCTGAAGCTTTCTTT. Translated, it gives CASSQVWGGAEAFF.

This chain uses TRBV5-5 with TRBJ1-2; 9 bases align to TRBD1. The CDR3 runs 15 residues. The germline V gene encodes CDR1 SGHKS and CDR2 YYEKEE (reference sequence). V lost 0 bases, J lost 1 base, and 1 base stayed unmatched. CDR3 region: CASSLGGQGNYGYTF. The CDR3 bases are TGTGCCAGCAGCTTGGGGGGACAGGGTAACTATGGCTACACCTTC.

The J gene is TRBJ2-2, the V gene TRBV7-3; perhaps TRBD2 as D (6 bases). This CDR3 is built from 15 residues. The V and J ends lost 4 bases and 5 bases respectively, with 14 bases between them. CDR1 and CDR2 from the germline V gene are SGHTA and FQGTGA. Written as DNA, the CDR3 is TGTGCCAGCAGCTCCTATGGGGGGAAAACCGGGGAGCTGTTTTTT. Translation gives CASSSYGGKTGELFF.

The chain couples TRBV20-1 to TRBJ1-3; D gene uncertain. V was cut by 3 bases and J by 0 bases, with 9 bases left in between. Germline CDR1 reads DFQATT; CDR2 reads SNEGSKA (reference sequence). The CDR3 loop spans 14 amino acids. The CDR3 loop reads CSASGVSSGNTIYF. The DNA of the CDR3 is TGCAGTGCTAGTGGCGTTAGCTCTGGAAACACCATATATTTT.